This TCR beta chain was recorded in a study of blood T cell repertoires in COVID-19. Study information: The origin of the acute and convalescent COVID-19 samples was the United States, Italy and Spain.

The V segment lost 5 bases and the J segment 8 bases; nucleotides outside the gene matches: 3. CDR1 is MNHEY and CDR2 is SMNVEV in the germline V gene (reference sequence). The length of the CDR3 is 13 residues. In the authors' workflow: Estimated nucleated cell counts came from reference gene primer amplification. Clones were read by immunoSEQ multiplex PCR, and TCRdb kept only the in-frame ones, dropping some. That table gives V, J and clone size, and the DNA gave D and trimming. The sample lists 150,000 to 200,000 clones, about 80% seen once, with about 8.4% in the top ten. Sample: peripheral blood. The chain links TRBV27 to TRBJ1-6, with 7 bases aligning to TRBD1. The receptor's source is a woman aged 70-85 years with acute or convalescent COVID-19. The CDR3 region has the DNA TGTGCCAGCAGTGAAGACAGGGATTCACCCCTCCACTTT. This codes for CASSEDRDSPLHF.